This T cell receptor beta chain was profiled in a study of T cell responses to AZD1222 COVID-19 vaccine. Across the whole study: Analyses pooled second doses at about 4 or about 12 weeks. Study-wide findings and caveats: In a largely white British group with more females than males, clonal diversity was possibly underestimated. Seropositive at baseline were only a handful of AZD1222 recipients. Following two doses of AZD1222, Spike-specific TCR breadth and depth rose.

Concerning this clone: Its antigen is not identified.

Germline V gene data show CDR1 as SGHTA and CDR2 as FQGTGA. The CDR3 spans 16 residues. The V end was cut by 2 bases, the J end by 10 bases, with 18 bases between. Data came from immunoSEQ multiplex PCR; TCRdb stores just in-frame clones and leaves some out. The data contain more than 95,000 clones, roughly 91% of them singletons. The origin of this receptor is an adult in good health. Sequencing used peripheral blood, obtained on day 0 of AZD1222 vaccination. The chain joins TRBV7-3 to TRBJ1-6; D gene uncertain. This CDR3 reads CASSLAGSGMGSPLHF. The CDR3 region has the DNA TGTGCCAGCAGCTTAGCGGGGTCGGGGATGGGGTCACCCCTCCACTTT. The whole variable domain, filled in from reference TRBV7-3 and TRBJ1-6, reads GAGVSQTPSNKVTEKGKYVELRCDPISGHTALYWYRQSLGQGPEFLIYFQGTGAADDSGLPNDRFFAVRPEGSVSTLKIQRTERGDSAVYLCASSLAGSGMGSPLHFGNGTRLTVT.